Included here is one T cell receptor (beta chain) sequence, with context. PCR amplification relied on 60 Vbeta primers (plus 13 Jbeta primers). Profiled with immunoSEQ multiplex PCR; TCRdb holds only in-frame clones, not every one. This repertoire comprises about 210,000 clones; its ten largest clones make up roughly 0.98%. This record comes from a study of cytomegalovirus exposure and HLA in healthy donors. The germline gives CDR1 MDHEN, CDR2 SYDVKM. V lost 8 bases to trimming and J lost 6 bases, with 23 bases between them. The CDR3 covers 15 residues. The sample consisted of PBMCs. The receptor was isolated from a woman younger than 45 in good health and CMV-seropositive. This chain links TRBV28 with TRBJ2-7; D is perhaps TRBD2 (5 bases). CDR3 loop: CASGLNRETRSEQYF. The CDR3 DNA follows: TGTGCCAGCGGATTAAACCGGGAAACTAGGTCCGAGCAGTACTTC.